The 15 T cell receptor beta chains below all came from one sample that was sequenced in a study of blood T cell repertoires in COVID-19. Only in-frame clones appear in the TCRdb table, and some are missing; sequencing was by immunoSEQ multiplex PCR. In the table there are fewer than 30,000 clones, approximately 85% of which are singletons. Specimen: peripheral blood. Source of these receptors: a woman older than 75 with COVID-19, enrolled during active disease.

This clone was seen only once. This chain joins TRBV5-6 and TRBJ2-7; weak D call: TRBD1 (6 bases). From germline, CDR1 is SGHDT and CDR2 YYEEEE. The CDR3 is 13 amino acids. The V and J ends lost 2 bases and 5 bases respectively, with 11 bases between them. The CDR3 region has the DNA TGTGCCAGCAGCTTCAGGGGCGCCAACGAGCAGTACTTC. Translating it yields CASSFRGANEQYF.

V and J are TRBV29-1 and TRBJ1-2; TRBD1 might be the D (6 bases). There are 12 residues in the CDR3. Between the trimmed V and J ends, which lost 7 bases and 8 bases, there was a span of 17 bases. Per the germline V gene, CDR1 is SQVTM and CDR2 is ANQGSEA. The CDR3 protein is CSGGAAQGGYTF. The CDR3 DNA reads as TGCAGCGGTGGGGCAGCCCAGGGGGGCTACACCTTC.

The chain combines TRBV5-5 with TRBJ2-7; D is unclear. The V gene's germline CDR1 is SGHKS and CDR2 YYEKEE (reference sequence). The CDR3 spans 13 residues. Between the trimmed V and J ends, which lost 0 bases and 0 bases, there was a span of 4 bases. CDR3 in DNA: TGTGCCAGCAGCTTGGTCGGCTCCTACGAGCAGTACTTC. Residues: CASSLVGSYEQYF.

The chain links TRBV5-4 to TRBJ2-2; 10 bases fit TRBD1. V shed 4 bases and J 5 bases; nucleotides not matched to a gene: 11. The germline V gene has CDR1 SGHNT and CDR2 YYREEE (reference sequence). This CDR3 has 17 residues. CDR3 nucleotides: TGTGCCAGCAGCAAACTATCCGGGACAGGGGTGACCGGGGAGCTGTTTTTT. This codes for CASSKLSGTGVTGELFF.

CDR3 sequence (DNA): TGCGCCAGCAGCTTGGGCGTTGGGGGCGGGGGACGCACAGATACGCAGTATTTT. Translated, it gives CASSLGVGGGGRTDTQYF. J is TRBJ2-3 and V is TRBV5-1; maybe TRBD2 (7 bases). This CDR3 region has 18 residues. Germline V gene sequence: CDR1 SGHRS, CDR2 YFSETQ. Trimming took off 0 bases at V and 1 base at J, with 18 bases between the two ends. The whole variable domain, filled in from reference TRBV5-1 and TRBJ2-3, reads KAGVTQTPRYLIKTRGQQVTLSCSPISGHRSVSWYQQTPGQGLQFLFEYFSETQRNKGNFPGRFSGRQFSNSRSEMNVSTLELGDSALYLCASSLGVGGGGRTDTQYFGPGTRLTVL.

This rearrangement joins TRBV18 to TRBJ1-5; no clear D. Per the germline V gene, CDR1 is KGHSH and CDR2 is LQKENI. The CDR3 sequence is 13 residues long. The V gene lost 6 bases and the J gene lost 9 bases, with 15 bases spanning the gap. The chain's CDR3 is CASSSRSSLPQHF. In nucleotides, the CDR3 is TGTGCCAGCTCTTCCAGATCGTCGCTGCCCCAGCATTTT.

This clone appeared once. V usage is TRBV5-6 and J usage is TRBJ2-2; unclear D gene. Per germline, CDR1 SGHDT and CDR2 YYEEEE. The V gene lost 3 bases and the J gene lost 6 bases, with 12 bases spanning the gap. CDR3 length: 14 residues. The CDR3 sequence is CASSSELPPGELFF. The CDR3 coding sequence is TGTGCCAGCAGCTCGGAGCTCCCTCCCGGGGAGCTGTTTTTT. Drawing the rest from reference TRBV5-6 and TRBJ2-2, the complete variable domain is DAGVTQSPTHLIKTRGQQVTLRCSPKSGHDTVSWYQQALGQGPQFIFQYYEEEERQRGNFPDRFSGHQFPNYSSELNVNALLLGDSALYLCASSSELPPGELFFGEGSRLTVL.

This chain joins TRBV2 and TRBJ1-1; 7 bases map to TRBD1. The CDR3 runs 14 residues. Germline assignment: CDR1 SNHLY and CDR2 FYNNEI. V lost 6 bases to trimming and J lost 0 bases; unmatched junction nucleotides: 4. CDR3 loop: CASSVGQMNTEAFF. The CDR3 DNA reads as TGTGCCAGCAGCGTGGGACAGATGAACACTGAAGCTTTCTTT.

The V gene is TRBV5-1, the J gene TRBJ2-3, with D tentatively TRBD2 (5 bases). CDR1 SGHRS and CDR2 YFSETQ come from the germline V gene. The CDR3 has 13 residues. V lost 1 base and J 5 bases, leaving 8 bases between the germline ends. The CDR3 here is CASSLRGLDTQYF. In DNA form, the CDR3 reads TGCGCCAGCAGCTTGCGAGGGTTAGATACGCAGTATTTT.

This clone has more than one count but fewer than ten. The CDR3: CASSSQPRRDSLGGYTF. The CDR3 DNA reads as TGCGCCAGCAGCTCCCAGCCGAGGCGAGACAGTCTGGGAGGCTACACCTTC. This sequence joins TRBV5-1 and TRBJ1-2; possible D gene TRBD1, 5 bases. V was trimmed by 3 bases and J by 8 bases, leaving 26 bases between them. Germline V CDR1 and CDR2: SGHRS, YFSETQ. The CDR3 sequence is 17 residues long.

CDR3 sequence reads: CASSWGTGGNSPLHF. DNA for the CDR3: TGTGCCAGCAGTTGGGGGACAGGGGGCAATTCACCCCTCCACTTT. The chain employs TRBV27 and TRBJ1-6; 12 bases agree with TRBD1. The CDR3 runs to 15 residues. Germline V gene data show CDR1 as MNHEY and CDR2 as SMNVEV (reference sequence). The ends lost 4 bases at V and 7 bases at J; junction bases unmatched: 2.

This chain links TRBV5-4 with TRBJ1-6, with 12 bases lining up with TRBD1. V lost 3 bases to trimming and J lost 7 bases; unmatched junction nucleotides: 8. In germline, CDR1 is SGHNT, CDR2 YYREEE (reference sequence). The CDR3 is 17 amino acids. DNA for the CDR3: TGTGCCAGCAGCTGGGGACAGGGGGCAAACAAGAATTCACCCCTCCACTTT. Translation gives CASSWGQGANKNSPLHF.

The chain uses TRBV6-5 and TRBJ1-3; D is unresolved. The V and J ends lost 5 bases and 9 bases respectively, with 17 bases between them. The CDR3 totals 14 residues. Germline-derived CDR1 and CDR2 are MNHEY and SVGAGI. The CDR3 spells CASSTFSGMSTIYF. CDR3 coding DNA: TGTGCCAGCAGTACATTCTCAGGAATGAGCACCATATATTTT.

This clone showed up just once. The V and J genes are TRBV16 and TRBJ2-5; TRBD2 agrees at 11 bases. V trimming: 2 bases; J trimming: 4 bases; junction bases outside the gene matches: 0. The CDR3 consists of 14 residues. CDR1 and CDR2 (germline): KGHSY, FQNENV. The CDR3 DNA is TGTGCCAGCAGCCAAACTAGCGGGGGAGAGACCCAGTACTTC. Translating gives CASSQTSGGETQYF.

This sequence joins TRBV20-1 and TRBJ1-2; perhaps TRBD1 as D (6 bases). This CDR3 region has 13 residues. Trimming removed 3 bases from V and 6 bases from J, with 14 bases in between. Looked up from germline, CDR1 is DFQATT and CDR2 is SNEGSKA (reference sequence). Written as DNA, the CDR3 is TGCAGTGCTAGTGGGGGCGCCGTTGATGGCTACACCTTC. Translation: CSASGGAVDGYTF.